One T cell receptor (beta chain) is described in this entry. Its antigen remains undetermined. One base away there is no much larger clone; base qualities are not given. Libraries were constructed by the immunoSEQ multiplex PCR assay. The immuneACCESS repertoire file appears here via TCRdb, limited to in-frame rearrangements. These files lack a portion of the clones; in checked studies, under half of the deficit traces to unresolved V genes, and the cause of the others is not known. This sample lists under 450,000 clones; 80% to 95% were detected once. The ten largest clones add up to roughly 6.4% of the sample. The cysteine opens and the phenylalanine closes a CDR3 of 15 amino acids. The sequence is cut down to CDR3 DNA, 45 bases in frame from base 1. According to the germline V gene, CDR1 reads MNHEY and CDR2 reads SVGAGI. V has 6 bases trimmed and J has 5 bases trimmed; junction bases matching no gene number 8.

The data belong to a study of control samples from healthy donors and cancer patients (dated by TCRdb to 2020 to 2022). The sequence was collected from a man in his forties with head and neck cancer. Sequences were obtained from PBMCs. Here the chain combines TRBV6-5 and TRBJ1-5; 9 central nucleotides agree with TRBD1. The DNA is TGTGCCAGCAGGTCGACAGGGGGGCTCTATCAGCCCCAGCATTTT. Translated, this is CASRSTGGLYQPQHF.